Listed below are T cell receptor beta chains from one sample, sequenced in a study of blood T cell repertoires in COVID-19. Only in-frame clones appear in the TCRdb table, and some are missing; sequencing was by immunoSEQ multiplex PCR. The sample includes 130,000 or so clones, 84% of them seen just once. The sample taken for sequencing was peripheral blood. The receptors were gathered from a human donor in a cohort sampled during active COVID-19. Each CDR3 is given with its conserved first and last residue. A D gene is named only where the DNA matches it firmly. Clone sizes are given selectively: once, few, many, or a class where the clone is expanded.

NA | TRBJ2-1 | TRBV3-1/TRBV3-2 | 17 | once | CASSQGGVGSSYNEQFF | TGTGCCAGCAGCCAAGGGGGAGTGGGGAGCTCCTACAATGAGCAGTTCTTC
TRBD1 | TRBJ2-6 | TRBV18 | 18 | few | CASSPPGTGLSGANVLTF | TGTGCCAGCTCACCACCCGGGACAGGACTCTCTGGGGCCAACGTCCTGACTTTC
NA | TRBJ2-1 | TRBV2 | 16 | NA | CASSRTGTPLWNEQFF | TGTGCCAGCAGCCGCACAGGGACCCCTTTGTGGAATGAGCAGTTCTTC
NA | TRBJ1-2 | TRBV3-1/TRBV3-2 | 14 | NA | CASSQALQSKGYTF | TGTGCCAGCAGCCAAGCGTTGCAGTCGAAAGGCTACACCTTC
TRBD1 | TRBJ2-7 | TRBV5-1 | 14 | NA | CASSSTGGNYEQYF | TGCGCCAGCAGCTCTACAGGGGGCAACTACGAGCAGTACTTC
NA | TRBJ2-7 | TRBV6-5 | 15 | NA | CASRQSEAGNYEQYF | TGTGCCAGCAGGCAAAGTGAGGCGGGGAACTACGAGCAGTACTTC
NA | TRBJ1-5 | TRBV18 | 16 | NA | CASSPKGEYSNQPQHF | TGTGCCAGCTCCCCGAAGGGAGAATATAGCAATCAGCCCCAGCATTTT
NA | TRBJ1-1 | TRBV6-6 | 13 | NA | CASSDTGSTEAFF | TGTGCCAGCAGCGATACAGGGAGCACTGAAGCTTTCTTT
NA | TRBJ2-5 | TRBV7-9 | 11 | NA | CASSFRETQYF | TGTGCCAGCAGCTTCAGAGAGACCCAGTACTTC
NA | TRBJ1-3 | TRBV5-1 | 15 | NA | CASSLTGSSGNTIYF | TGCGCCAGCAGCTTAACAGGGAGCTCTGGAAACACCATATATTTT
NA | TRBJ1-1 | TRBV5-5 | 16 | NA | CASSLGVGPGSGEAFF | TGTGCCAGCAGCTTAGGGGTAGGACCAGGAAGTGGTGAAGCTTTCTTT
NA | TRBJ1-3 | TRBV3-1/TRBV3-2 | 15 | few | CASSVGSNSGNTIYF | TGTGCCAGCAGCGTGGGCAGCAATTCTGGAAACACCATATATTTT
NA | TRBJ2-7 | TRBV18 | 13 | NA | CASSPGTTYEQYF | TGTGCCAGCTCACCAGGGACAACCTACGAGCAGTACTTC
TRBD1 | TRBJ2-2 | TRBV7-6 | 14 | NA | CASSPLQGAGELFF | TGTGCCAGCAGCCCATTACAGGGGGCCGGGGAGCTGTTTTTT
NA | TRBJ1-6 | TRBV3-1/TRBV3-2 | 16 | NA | CASSQVTGVYNSPLHF | TGTGCCAGCAGCCAAGTGACGGGAGTCTACAATTCACCCCTCCACTTT
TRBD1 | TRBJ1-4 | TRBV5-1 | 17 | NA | CASSSRTGANTNEKLFF | TGCGCCAGCAGCTCCCGGACAGGAGCCAATACTAATGAAAAACTGTTTTTT
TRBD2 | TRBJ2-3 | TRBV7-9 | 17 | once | CASSSPIAGSVTDTQYF | TGTGCCAGCAGCTCCCCGATAGCGGGGTCTGTCACAGATACGCAGTATTTT
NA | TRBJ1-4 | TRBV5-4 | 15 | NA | CASSVRGGLGEKLFF | TGTGCCAGCAGCGTCCGGGGGGGGCTGGGTGAAAAACTGTTTTTT
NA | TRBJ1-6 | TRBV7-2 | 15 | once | CASSLGGLGGSPLHF | TGTGCCAGCAGCTTAGGAGGGTTAGGGGGATCACCCCTCCACTTT
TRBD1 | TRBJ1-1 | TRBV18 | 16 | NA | CASSHDKGQLNTEAFF | TGTGCCAGCTCACACGACAAGGGACAGCTGAACACTGAAGCTTTCTTT
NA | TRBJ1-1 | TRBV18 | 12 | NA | CASSPNLPEAFF | TGTGCCAGCTCACCGAACCTACCTGAAGCTTTCTTT
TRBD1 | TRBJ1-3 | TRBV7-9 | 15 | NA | CASSDQTGGADTIYF | TGTGCCAGCAGCGATCAAACAGGGGGCGCGGACACCATATATTTT
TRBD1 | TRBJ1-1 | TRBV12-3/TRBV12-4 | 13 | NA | CASSLAGQSPAFF | TGTGCCAGCAGTTTAGCGGGACAGTCTCCAGCTTTCTTT
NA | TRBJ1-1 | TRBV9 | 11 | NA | CASSGGGEAFF | TGTGCCAGCAGCGGAGGCGGTGAAGCTTTCTTT